This T cell receptor beta chain was documented in a study of blood T cell repertoires in COVID-19. Germline CDR1 is MNHEY and CDR2 is SMNVEV (reference sequence). The CDR3 consists of 15 residues. Trimming cost V 6 bases and J 0 bases, with 12 bases left between them. Per the study methods: Researchers report that nucleated cell counts were estimated from reference gene primer amplification. This table comes from immunoSEQ multiplex PCR, and its TCRdb copy is limited to in-frame clones, with some not included. Clonal size and the V and J genes are those of that table, whereas D and trimming came from the DNA. The repertoire holds about 36,000 clones, with approximately 78% as singletons.

The specimen sequenced was peripheral blood. This chain uses TRBV27 with TRBJ2-1, with a possible D match to TRBD2 (6 bases). The receptor's source is a man between 60 and 70 years old with acute or convalescent COVID-19. CDR3 region: CASRPRGSSYNEQFF. The CDR3 DNA follows: TGTGCCAGCAGACCACGGGGGAGCTCCTACAATGAGCAGTTCTTC.